Here is one TCR beta chain with its context. The sample belongs to a study of cytomegalovirus exposure and HLA in healthy donors. It was with 60 Vbeta and 13 Jbeta primers that the PCR ran. Repertoires were generated with immunoSEQ multiplex PCR, while TCRdb's copy carries only in-frame clones and drops some. This sample has fewer than 85,000 clones, with 84% found just once. This CDR3 is built from 15 residues. CDR1 and CDR2 (germline): SGHAT, FQNNGV. V lost 0 bases, J lost 9 bases, and 12 bases lay in between. The clonotype was recovered from a man aged 65 to 85 in good health and CMV-seropositive. This chain links TRBV11-2 with TRBJ1-6, with a possible D match to TRBD1 (6 bases). Material for sequencing was PBMCs. This CDR3 reads CASSLEFLQGSPLHF. CDR3 in DNA: TGTGCCAGCAGCTTAGAATTCTTACAGGGTTCACCCCTCCACTTT.